The rows below give T cell receptor beta chains drawn from one sample of a study of lymphopenia after photon versus proton radiotherapy. Sequenced by immunoSEQ multiplex PCR; TCRdb stores in-frame clones only, minus some. In the table there are tens of thousands of clones, around four fifths of which are singletons. The material was peripheral blood, obtained from a patient treated with photon-based radiotherapy. The receptors shown here come from a man aged 50-59 years with gastric cancer. Each CDR3 is given with its conserved first and last residue. A D gene is named only where the DNA matches it firmly. The size of a clone is reported for some rows only, either as once, few or many, or as a class for expanded clones.

CDR3 DNA: TGTGCCAGCAGCTTGGAAGTGCCAGCCCCCGGGGAGCTGTTTTTT
CDR3 protein: CASSLEVPAPGELFF
clone size: .
V gene: TRBV5-4
D gene: .
CDR3 length: 15
J gene: TRBJ2-2

CDR3 DNA: TGCAGCGCTAAGGGGGTGACAGTGACAGCGAACACCGGGGAGCTGTTTTTT
CDR3 protein: CSAKGVTVTANTGELFF
clone size: .
V gene: TRBV29-1
D gene: .
CDR3 length: 17
J gene: TRBJ2-2

CDR3 DNA: TGTGCCAGCAGCTCTGGGGGCGGGTATGGCTACACCTTC
CDR3 protein: CASSSGGGYGYTF
clone size: .
V gene: TRBV9
D gene: .
CDR3 length: 13
J gene: TRBJ1-2

CDR3 DNA: TGTGCCAGCAGCCCCGGGGCCTCCTACGAGCAGTACTTC
CDR3 protein: CASSPGASYEQYF
clone size: .
V gene: TRBV27
D gene: .
CDR3 length: 13
J gene: TRBJ2-7

CDR3 DNA: TGTGCCAGCAGCGTCCAGGTTCGGGTTCAAGAGACCCAGTACTTC
CDR3 protein: CASSVQVRVQETQYF
clone size: .
V gene: TRBV9
D gene: .
CDR3 length: 15
J gene: TRBJ2-5

CDR3 DNA: TGTGCCAGCTCACCACGGGCTAGCAGCGATGAGCAGTTCTTC
CDR3 protein: CASSPRASSDEQFF
clone size: .
V gene: TRBV18
D gene: .
CDR3 length: 14
J gene: TRBJ2-1

CDR3 DNA: TGTGCCTGGAGCGGGACAACCAACTATGGCTACACCTTC
CDR3 protein: CAWSGTTNYGYTF
clone size: few
V gene: TRBV30
D gene: .
CDR3 length: 13
J gene: TRBJ1-2

CDR3 DNA: TGTGCCAGCAGAAGGGGTAGCGTAAGCACAGATACGCAGTATTTT
CDR3 protein: CASRRGSVSTDTQYF
clone size: .
V gene: TRBV2
D gene: .
CDR3 length: 15
J gene: TRBJ2-3

CDR3 DNA: TGTGCCAGCAGGGGAACGGGTGTTAATCAGCCCCAGCATTTT
CDR3 protein: CASRGTGVNQPQHF
clone size: .
V gene: TRBV2
D gene: .
CDR3 length: 14
J gene: TRBJ1-5

CDR3 DNA: TGCGCCAGCAGCTTGCAAAGCGGGAAAACAGATACGCAGTATTTT
CDR3 protein: CASSLQSGKTDTQYF
clone size: once
V gene: TRBV5-1
D gene: TRBD2
CDR3 length: 15
J gene: TRBJ2-3

CDR3 DNA: TGTGCCAGCGGGTGGGATGAAAAACTGTTTTTT
CDR3 protein: CASGWDEKLFF
clone size: few
V gene: TRBV2
D gene: .
CDR3 length: 11
J gene: TRBJ1-4

CDR3 DNA: TGTGCCAGCAGCCAGAGCCCCGGGACTAGCGGGCGAAATGAGCAGTTCTTC
CDR3 protein: CASSQSPGTSGRNEQFF
clone size: .
V gene: TRBV9
D gene: TRBD2
CDR3 length: 17
J gene: TRBJ2-1

CDR3 DNA: TGTGCCAGCAGAGGCGGGATTGGGGAGCTGTTTTTT
CDR3 protein: CASRGGIGELFF
clone size: once
V gene: TRBV6-1
D gene: .
CDR3 length: 12
J gene: TRBJ2-2

CDR3 DNA: TGCGCCAGCGGAGAGGGAGTAACAGATACGCAGTATTTT
CDR3 protein: CASGEGVTDTQYF
clone size: .
V gene: TRBV5-1
D gene: .
CDR3 length: 13
J gene: TRBJ2-3

CDR3 DNA: TGTGCCTGGTGGGACAGCCGTGGCTACACCTTC
CDR3 protein: CAWWDSRGYTF
clone size: medium-sized
V gene: TRBV30
D gene: TRBD1
CDR3 length: 11
J gene: TRBJ1-2

CDR3 DNA: TGCGCCAGCAGCCCGGCTCCACAGGGCTCGTCTGGAAACACCATATATTTT
CDR3 protein: CASSPAPQGSSGNTIYF
clone size: .
V gene: TRBV4-1
D gene: .
CDR3 length: 17
J gene: TRBJ1-3

CDR3 DNA: TGTGCCACCAGCACAGGGGTGGCAGATACGCAGTATTTT
CDR3 protein: CATSTGVADTQYF
clone size: .
V gene: TRBV15
D gene: .
CDR3 length: 13
J gene: TRBJ2-3

CDR3 DNA: TGTGCCAGCAGCGTAGCTACAGGGAGCTATGGCTACACCTTC
CDR3 protein: CASSVATGSYGYTF
clone size: .
V gene: TRBV9
D gene: .
CDR3 length: 14
J gene: TRBJ1-2

CDR3 DNA: TGTGCCAGCAGCCTACGCGAGACACCCTTAGGGGAGCAGTACTTC
CDR3 protein: CASSLRETPLGEQYF
clone size: .
V gene: TRBV5-6
D gene: .
CDR3 length: 15
J gene: TRBJ2-7

CDR3 DNA: TGTGCCAGCTCAGCCATACTAGTAAGCACAGATACGCAGTATTTT
CDR3 protein: CASSAILVSTDTQYF
clone size: .
V gene: TRBV18
D gene: .
CDR3 length: 15
J gene: TRBJ2-3

CDR3 DNA: TGCGCCAGCATCAACCCGGGGAACACTGAAGCTTTCTTT
CDR3 protein: CASINPGNTEAFF
clone size: once
V gene: TRBV5-1
D gene: .
CDR3 length: 13
J gene: TRBJ1-1

CDR3 DNA: TGCGCCAGCAGCGGGACTAGCGGGAGCTTGAATACGCAGTATTTT
CDR3 protein: CASSGTSGSLNTQYF
clone size: .
V gene: TRBV10-1
D gene: TRBD2
CDR3 length: 15
J gene: TRBJ2-3

CDR3 DNA: TGTGCCAGCAGCGTCCCCGGGACTAGCGGAGAAGTCCCAACTAGCACAGATACGCAGTATTTT
CDR3 protein: CASSVPGTSGEVPTSTDTQYF
clone size: .
V gene: TRBV7-8
D gene: TRBD2
CDR3 length: 21
J gene: TRBJ2-3

CDR3 DNA: TGTGCCAGCAGTCGACTAGCGTTGAACACCGGGGAGCTGTTTTTT
CDR3 protein: CASSRLALNTGELFF
clone size: .
V gene: TRBV7-9
D gene: TRBD2
CDR3 length: 15
J gene: TRBJ2-2

CDR3 DNA: TGTGCCAGCAGCTCCCGGGACAGGGGGACTAGCGGGAGGCAAGATACGCAGTATTTT
CDR3 protein: CASSSRDRGTSGRQDTQYF
clone size: few
V gene: TRBV7-9
D gene: TRBD2
CDR3 length: 19
J gene: TRBJ2-3

CDR3 DNA: TGTGCCAGCAGCCCCGGGACAGGGTTGGGCGGGGAGCTGTTTTTT
CDR3 protein: CASSPGTGLGGELFF
clone size: .
V gene: TRBV7-2
D gene: TRBD1
CDR3 length: 15
J gene: TRBJ2-2

CDR3 DNA: TGTGCCGGAAAGATCGGGACCGCGAACACCGGGGAGCTGTTTTTT
CDR3 protein: CAGKIGTANTGELFF
clone size: .
V gene: TRBV30
D gene: .
CDR3 length: 15
J gene: TRBJ2-2

CDR3 DNA: TGTGCCAGCAGCCCGGACACTGAAGCTTTCTTT
CDR3 protein: CASSPDTEAFF
clone size: .
V gene: TRBV11-1
D gene: .
CDR3 length: 11
J gene: TRBJ1-1

CDR3 DNA: TGCGCCAGCAGCTTGAGGGGACTAGCGACCTGGAGCGGGGAGCTGTTTTTT
CDR3 protein: CASSLRGLATWSGELFF
clone size: .
V gene: TRBV5-1
D gene: TRBD2
CDR3 length: 17
J gene: TRBJ2-2

CDR3 DNA: TGCAGTGCTCCTAGAGGCGAGCAGTTCTTC
CDR3 protein: CSAPRGEQFF
clone size: once
V gene: TRBV20-1
D gene: .
CDR3 length: 10
J gene: TRBJ2-1

CDR3 DNA: TGTGCCAGCTCACCAGGGACTAGCGGGGGGAAAAATGAGCAGTTCTTC
CDR3 protein: CASSPGTSGGKNEQFF
clone size: .
V gene: TRBV18
D gene: TRBD2
CDR3 length: 16
J gene: TRBJ2-1

CDR3 DNA: TGTGCCAGCAGTTACTTGGGACTAGCGGAATACAATGAGCAGTTCTTC
CDR3 protein: CASSYLGLAEYNEQFF
clone size: .
V gene: TRBV6-5
D gene: TRBD2
CDR3 length: 16
J gene: TRBJ2-1

CDR3 DNA: TGTGCCAGCGGCAAGGGGGGTGAGCAGTTCTTC
CDR3 protein: CASGKGGEQFF
clone size: .
V gene: TRBV11-2
D gene: .
CDR3 length: 11
J gene: TRBJ2-1

CDR3 DNA: TGTGCCAGCAGTTTAGGGACGGCGCCGTCTCAAGAGACCCAGTACTTC
CDR3 protein: CASSLGTAPSQETQYF
clone size: few
V gene: TRBV7-9
D gene: .
CDR3 length: 16
J gene: TRBJ2-5

CDR3 DNA: TGTGCCAGCTCACCACGGATACTAGCGGGAGAAGAGACCCAGTACTTC
CDR3 protein: CASSPRILAGEETQYF
clone size: .
V gene: TRBV18
D gene: TRBD2
CDR3 length: 16
J gene: TRBJ2-5

CDR3 DNA: TGTGCCAGCAGCCGAACAGGACTAGACAATGAGCAGTTCTTC
CDR3 protein: CASSRTGLDNEQFF
clone size: .
V gene: TRBV4-2
D gene: TRBD2
CDR3 length: 14
J gene: TRBJ2-1

CDR3 DNA: TGTGCCAGCAGTACTCACCGATTAGCGAAGGGCGAGCAGTACTTC
CDR3 protein: CASSTHRLAKGEQYF
clone size: .
V gene: TRBV28
D gene: .
CDR3 length: 15
J gene: TRBJ2-7

CDR3 DNA: TGTGCCAGCAGCTCGTCCGGGACAGGGTACACTGAAGCTTTCTTT
CDR3 protein: CASSSSGTGYTEAFF
clone size: .
V gene: TRBV11-1
D gene: TRBD1
CDR3 length: 15
J gene: TRBJ1-1

CDR3 DNA: TGTGCCAGTAGTATGGTTTTCCGGGAGGAGGGCACAGATACGCAGTATTTT
CDR3 protein: CASSMVFREEGTDTQYF
clone size: .
V gene: TRBV19
D gene: TRBD2
CDR3 length: 17
J gene: TRBJ2-3

CDR3 DNA: TGCGCCAGCAGCTTGCAGGGACAGGGTGGGGAAAAACTGTTTTTT
CDR3 protein: CASSLQGQGGEKLFF
clone size: once
V gene: TRBV5-1
D gene: TRBD1
CDR3 length: 15
J gene: TRBJ1-4

CDR3 DNA: TGTGCCAGCAGTGACTACGAGCAGTACTTC
CDR3 protein: CASSDYEQYF
clone size: .
V gene: TRBV28
D gene: .
CDR3 length: 10
J gene: TRBJ2-7

CDR3 DNA: TGTGCCATATCAGGGATAGTCCAGCCCCAGCATTTT
CDR3 protein: CAISGIVQPQHF
clone size: .
V gene: TRBV6-6
D gene: .
CDR3 length: 12
J gene: TRBJ1-5